This section outlines one TCR beta chain sequence together with its context. Primers included in the PCR were 60 Vbeta and 13 Jbeta primers. Sequenced by immunoSEQ multiplex PCR; TCRdb stores in-frame clones only, minus some. This sample contains some 110,000 clones. The entry originates in a study of cytomegalovirus exposure and HLA in healthy donors. The germline V gene has CDR1 KGHSH and CDR2 LQKENI. After removal of 3 bases from V and 4 bases from J, the junction contained 8 bases not matched to a gene. The CDR3 consists of 15 residues. The sequence was obtained from a man aged 25 to 45 in good health and CMV-seronegative. Specimen: PBMCs. The rearrangement links TRBV18 to TRBJ1-2; 7 nucleotides match TRBD1. The CDR3, as DNA: TGTGCCAGCTCACCCCAACAGGGGCAGCGCTATGGCTACACCTTC. It yields the protein CASSPQQGQRYGYTF.